The entry below describes one T cell receptor beta chain. What it binds is not known. Here the gene names and germline are mouse. The read halts 1 residue ahead of the CDR3 end, with the missing end drawn from the germline J gene. These data come from a study of tissue T cells after allogeneic stem cell transplantation. Study-level results: Anatomically similar tissues had similar TCR repertoires within each patient.

Data came from immunoSEQ multiplex PCR; TCRdb stores just in-frame clones and leaves some out. The sample gives approximately 5,000 clones, about 48% of which show up once; around 5.9% is in the top ten. The sample's time point: mouse harvest day 7 after allogeneic transplant. Tail vein injection delivered 10^7 T-cell-depleted bone marrow cells and 10^6 splenic CD5+ T cells. Tissues came from B6→BALB/c major-mismatch GVHD mice at day 7 or 14. The germline gives CDR1 SGHND, CDR2 FRSKSL. The CDR3 sequence is 13 residues long. The V gene lost 6 bases and the J gene lost 0 bases, with 6 bases spanning the gap.

The chain has TRBV15 and TRBJ1-3; no reliable D call. Sequencing input: gut tissue. The sequence derives from a female BALB/c mouse given C57BL/6 T cells with graft-versus-host disease after an allogeneic hematopoietic cell transplant. CDR3 region: CASRQNSGNTLYF. Incomplete CDR3 DNA: TGTGCCAGCAGGCAAAATTCTGGAAATACGCTCTAT.